These 6 T cell receptor beta chains came from one sample sequenced in a study of blood T cells in healthy people across ages. A second PCR of roughly 7 to 11 cycles used a sample-barcoded 5' primer and a J-beta primer mix. A single record per CDR3 protein comes from TCRdb applying MiXCR to the 5' RACE reads. The data hold fewer than 700,000 distinct CDR3 sequences, with 40% to 55% observed a single time. The material sequenced was blood. Receptor source: a man at least 80 years old in good health.

CDR3 amino acids: CASSFAADLSTDTQYF. DNA for the CDR3: TGTGCCAGCAGCTTCGCAGCGGACCTCAGCACAGATACGCAGTATTTT. The rearrangement links TRBV11-2 to TRBJ2-3; a weak D match, TRBD2 (5 bases). This CDR3 contains 16 residues. Trimming cost V 3 bases and J 0 bases, with 13 bases left between them. Per the germline V gene, CDR1 is SGHAT and CDR2 is FQNNGV. Filled out from reference TRBV11-2 and TRBJ2-3, the complete variable domain reads EAGVAQSPRYKIIEKRQSVAFWCNPISGHATLYWYQQILGQGPKLLIQFQNNGVVDDSQLPKDRFSAERLKGVDSTLKIQPAKLEDSAVYLCASSFAADLSTDTQYFGPGTRLTVL.

The chain has TRBV7-8 and TRBJ1-5; TRBD1 is a possible D gene (5 bases). V dropped 7 bases and J dropped 0 bases, with 13 bases sitting between them. This CDR3 has 15 residues. Germline-derived CDR1 and CDR2 are SGHVS and FQNEAQ. The CDR3 sequence is CASTEGDYSNQPQHF. The CDR3, as DNA: TGTGCCAGCACGGAAGGGGATTATAGCAATCAGCCCCAGCATTTT.

This clonotype was detected many times. The J gene is TRBJ2-7, the V gene TRBV7-9; TRBD1 aligns across 10 bases. This CDR3 is built from 16 residues. CDR1 is SEHNR and CDR2 is FQNEAQ in the germline V gene (reference sequence). Trimming took 5 bases from V and 5 from J; bases not matched to a gene: 12. CDR3 nucleotides: TGTGCCAGCAGCCGACCCCCGGGACAGGGGAAGAACGAGCAGTACTTC. Translated: CASSRPPGQGKNEQYF.

The chain combines TRBV6-5 with TRBJ1-2; maybe TRBD1 (5 bases). CDR3 size: 13 residues. V was shortened by 8 bases and J by 3 bases, with 13 bases between the two germline ends. Germline CDR1 and CDR2: MNHEY and SVGAGI. The CDR3 DNA follows: TGTGCCAGCCGGGACGCCGGGTACTATGGCTACACCTTC. It codes for CASRDAGYYGYTF.

This clonotype has a handful of counts. V gene TRBV4-2 combines with J gene TRBJ1-2; weak D call: TRBD1 (5 bases). The V end lost 5 bases, the J end lost 6 bases, and 7 bases lay between the germline ends. The germline V gene encodes CDR1 LGHNA and CDR2 YNFKEQ. The CDR3 is 11 amino acids. The CDR3: CASSVQDGYTF. In DNA, the CDR3 is TGTGCCAGCAGCGTACAGGATGGCTACACCTTC.

This clonotype has a count of ten or more. The genes are TRBV6-5 and TRBJ2-3; 9 nucleotides match TRBD2. Germline V gene lookup returns CDR1 MNHEY and CDR2 SVGAGI. V lost 4 bases, J lost 8 bases, and 7 bases stayed unmatched. The CDR3 consists of 14 residues. Written as DNA, the CDR3 is TGTGCCAGCAGTTTAGCGGGAGAATGGCCTACGCAGTATTTT. As protein: CASSLAGEWPTQYF.